Shown below are 8 T cell receptor beta chains from a single sample sequenced in a study of regulatory T cells in long-lasting Graves disease. The time point is: persistent/refractory GD, antithyroid drugs over 5 years with positive TRAb. PBMC-derived RNA was used for the TCR library. Construction of TCR beta libraries relied on iRepertoire HTBI primers and on Arm-PCR targeting CDR3 regions. TCRdb reprocessed the multiplex PCR reads with MiXCR, giving one entry per CDR3 protein. The sample has 350,000 to 500,000 distinct CDR3 sequences; roughly a fifth are singletons. Sequenced here: peripheral blood mononuclear cells (PBMCs), sampled when the disease was refractory, from a patient treated with antithyroid drugs. Receptor source: a female donor with Graves disease.

Remarks on this clonotype: This may arise from a read error, as a much more abundant clone is one base away. Because the CDR3 is missing its conserved closing phenylalanine or tryptophan, this is likely a read error. This rearrangement joins TRBV6-2 or TRBV6-3 to TRBJ1-2; the match to TRBD1 covers 10 bases. V shed 6 bases, J shed 2 bases, and the junction held 3 bases outside the gene matches. Per germline, CDR1 MNHEY and CDR2 SVGEGT. This CDR3 region has 14 residues. The CDR3 DNA is TGTGCCAGCAGCAAGACAGGGGGCAACTATGGCTACACCCTC. Its protein is CASSKTGGNYGYTL.

In its sample, this clonotype was seen many times. This chain uses TRBV12-3 or TRBV12-4 with TRBJ2-7, with D unclear. The CDR3 is 15 residues long. Trimming left V 2 bases short and J 2 bases short, with 13 bases between. The DNA of the CDR3 is TGTGCCAGCAGTTTAAAGCTGCAACGACCCTACGAGCAGTACTTC. This sequence encodes CASSLKLQRPYEQYF.

At least ten counts were recorded for this clonotype. This chain uses TRBV3-1 with TRBJ2-5; possible D gene TRBD2, 5 bases. V lost 1 base, J lost 5 bases, and 20 bases lay in between. CDR1 LGHDT and CDR2 YNNKEL come from the germline V gene (reference sequence). There are 17 residues in the CDR3. CDR3 sequence: CASSQVADARRSETQYF. The CDR3 coding sequence is TGTGCCAGCAGCCAAGTAGCAGATGCGCGGAGGTCGGAGACCCAGTACTTC.

This clonotype was seen ten or more times. This chain joins TRBV30 and TRBJ1-2; D might be TRBD1 (5 bases). V gave up 0 bases and J gave up 8 bases, with 16 bases separating them. Germline lookup yields CDR1 GTSNPN and CDR2 SVGIG (reference sequence). The length of the CDR3 is 14 residues. The CDR3 reads CAWSVLVAGTGYTF. CDR3 nucleotide sequence: TGTGCCTGGAGTGTACTGGTGGCAGGGACCGGCTACACCTTC. Combining the CDR3 with reference TRBV30 and TRBJ1-2 gives the whole variable domain SQTIHQWPATLVQPVGSPLSLECTVEGTSNPNLYWYRQAAGRGLQLLFYSVGIGQISSEVPQNLSASRPQDRQFILSSKKLLLSDSGFYLCAWSVLVAGTGYTFGSGTRLTVV.

As regards this clonotype: A read error may explain this, as a much larger clone is one base away. The conserved final phenylalanine or tryptophan is absent from the CDR3, which likely points to a read error. The DNA is left out, because the CDR3 cannot be placed on it with certainty; the CDR3 is given as TCRdb lists it. The chain links TRBV28 to TRBJ2-4; TRBD2 was called by the table and not checked on the DNA. Including both end residues, the CDR3 is 14 amino acids long. CDR1 MDHEN and CDR2 SYDVKM come from the germline V gene. CDR3 amino acids: CASSFAGGSDSGYL.

As for this clonotype: An end of the junction differs from the germline gene, which may be a read error. V is TRBV7-2 and J is TRBJ2-2; no firm D call. The V gene's germline CDR1 is SGHTA and CDR2 FQGNSA. The CDR3 runs 11 residues. In DNA form, the CDR3 reads TGTGCCAACAGCTTTGATCGGGAGCTGTTTTTT. Protein sequence: CANSFDRELFF.

Only a few counts were recorded for this clonotype. The gene calls are TRBV30 and TRBJ2-2; a possible D gene is TRBD1 (6 bases). The germline V and J ends were trimmed by 2 bases and 7 bases, with 14 bases remaining between them. The CDR3 runs 14 residues. The V gene's germline CDR1 is GTSNPN and CDR2 SVGIG (reference sequence). In DNA, the CDR3 is TGTGCCTGGAGTATAAACCAGGGGTTCGGGGAGCTGTTTTTT. This codes for CAWSINQGFGELFF.

The table lists this clonotype with many counts. CDR3 region: CASSEWPNEAFF. The DNA of the CDR3 is TGTGCCAGCAGTGAATGGCCAAATGAAGCTTTCTTT. The genes are TRBV6-1 and TRBJ1-1; D is uncertain. V dropped 2 bases and J dropped 7 bases, with 8 bases sitting between them. CDR1 and CDR2 from the germline V gene are MNHNS and SASEGT. The CDR3 consists of 12 residues.